Sequencing of this T cell receptor beta chain was carried out in a study of long-term antiretroviral therapy in people with HIV. Study-level background: Samples from the earliest time points predate the 2015 immediate-ART recommendation by about a decade.

Notes on this clone: As yet, its antigen is unknown.

The study's findings and limits: No data on ART adherence, viral resistance or therapy changes. Following ART, diversity rose but still fell short of transplant donor controls.

The CDR3 sequence is 12 residues long. Germline V gene sequence: CDR1 MNHNY, CDR2 SVGAGI (reference sequence). V was cut by 6 bases and J by 7 bases, with 12 bases left in between. Version v3.0 of the immunoSEQ assay ran at survey level. Assay used: immunoSEQ multiplex PCR; TCRdb lists only in-frame clones, some missing. Seen here are over 15,000 clones, 91% observed once, and the top ten hold roughly 13%. This TCR was sampled from a woman aged 40 to 50 with HIV. The source was unsorted PBMCs, collected 0.6 years after starting antiretroviral therapy. J is TRBJ1-1 and V is TRBV6-6; weak D call: TRBD1 (5 bases). The chain's CDR3 is CASRKTDSEAFF. The CDR3, as DNA: TGTGCCAGCAGGAAAACTGACAGTGAAGCTTTCTTT.